Below, 22 T cell receptor beta chains from the same sample are listed, as sequenced in a study of cytomegalovirus exposure and HLA in healthy donors. A multiplex PCR was run with 60 Vbeta primers and 13 Jbeta primers. Here immunoSEQ multiplex PCR was the method, and the copy in TCRdb shows in-frame clones only, minus some. The sample consists of 65,000 to 85,000 clones, 75% to 90% of them appearing once. Sequencing input: PBMCs. These receptor sequences come from a woman aged 25 to 39 in good health and CMV-seronegative.

V usage is TRBV5-4 and J usage is TRBJ2-6; perhaps TRBD2 as D (5 bases). The CDR3 runs 14 residues. Deletions cut 0 bases from V and 12 bases from J, with 13 bases between. CDR1 and CDR2 (germline): SGHNT, YYREEE (reference sequence). The CDR3 bases are TGTGCCAGCAGCTTGGCCGTGTCAGAGGGCGTCCTGACTTTC. As protein: CASSLAVSEGVLTF. Full variable domain (missing parts from reference TRBV5-4 and TRBJ2-6): ETGVTQSPTHLIKTRGQQVTLRCSSQSGHNTVSWYQQALGQGPQFIFQYYREEENGRGNFPPRFSGLQFPNYSSELNVNALELDDSALYLCASSLAVSEGVLTFGAGSRLTVL.

The gene calls are TRBV9 and TRBJ2-2; 9 bases align to TRBD2. Germline lookup yields CDR1 SGDLS and CDR2 YYNGEE. This CDR3 is built from 17 residues. The V gene end was trimmed by 0 bases and the J gene end by 2 bases; junction bases not matched to a gene: 5. Here the CDR3 DNA reads TGTGCCAGCAGCGTAGCTCGGCGGGAGGGTAACACCGGGGAGCTGTTTTTT. Translation gives CASSVARREGNTGELFF.

For the CDR3, the DNA is TGTGCCAGCAGCCCAGGGTCGCGGGAGACCCAGTACTTC. It codes for CASSPGSRETQYF. The chain uses TRBV14 and TRBJ2-5, with TRBD1 as a possible D gene (5 bases). Germline V gene data show CDR1 as SGHDN and CDR2 as FVKESK. This CDR3 has 13 amino acids. The V gene lost 4 bases and the J gene lost 5 bases, with 11 bases spanning the gap.

The gene calls are TRBV27 and TRBJ1-5, with TRBD1 matching 8 bases. Looked up from germline, CDR1 is MNHEY and CDR2 is SMNVEV (reference sequence). V was clipped by 5 bases and J by 3 bases; unmatched bases: 9. The CDR3 has 16 residues. As DNA, the CDR3 is TGTGCCAGCAGTCCTATCGGACAGGGACTCAATCAGCCCCAGCATTTT. As protein: CASSPIGQGLNQPQHF.

This clone was seen just once. The chain is built from TRBV6-1 and TRBJ1-2, with TRBD1 as a possible D gene (5 bases). The length of the CDR3 is 13 residues. V dropped 4 bases and J dropped 6 bases, with 12 bases sitting between them. Germline V gene lookup returns CDR1 MNHNS and CDR2 SASEGT. The CDR3 DNA follows: TGTGCCAGCAGTGTAGGGGCGGGGCATGGCTACACCTTC. Its translation is CASSVGAGHGYTF.

The chain combines TRBV9 with TRBJ2-1, with TRBD2 matching over 11 bases. The length of the CDR3 is 15 residues. The trim removed 0 bases at V and 6 bases at J, leaving 2 bases unmatched. Germline V gene sequence: CDR1 SGDLS, CDR2 YYNGEE. CDR3 region: CASSVETSGSNEQFF. DNA of the CDR3: TGTGCCAGCAGCGTAGAAACTAGCGGGAGCAATGAGCAGTTCTTC. Together with reference TRBV9 and TRBJ2-1, the CDR3 gives the full variable domain: DSGVTQTPKHLITATGQRVTLRCSPRSGDLSVYWYQQSLDQGLQFLIQYYNGEERAKGNILERFSAQQFPDLHSELNLSSLELGDSALYFCASSVETSGSNEQFFGPGTRLTVL.

The chain joins TRBV6-5 to TRBJ1-6; TRBD1 is a possible D gene (6 bases). Trimming left V 3 bases short and J 11 bases short, with 11 bases between. This CDR3 contains 13 residues. The germline V gene encodes CDR1 MNHEY and CDR2 SVGAGI. CDR3 residues: CASSYTGMTPLHF. The CDR3 DNA reads as TGTGCCAGCAGTTATACAGGGATGACACCCCTCCACTTT.

This clone was seen a single time. The CDR3 here is CASLTGTRYEQYF. The CDR3, as DNA: TGTGCCAGCCTTACAGGGACCCGTTACGAGCAGTACTTC. This sequence joins TRBV2 and TRBJ2-5; tentatively, D is TRBD1 (6 bases). The J call is uncertain, as TRBJ2-7 better fits the DNA end. Germline assignment: CDR1 SNHLY and CDR2 FYNNEI. CDR3 length equals 13 residues.

This chain connects TRBV28 to TRBJ2-5, with D possibly being TRBD2 (6 bases). The ends were cut back, 6 bases at V and 4 bases at J, with 18 bases in the middle. The V gene's germline CDR1 is MDHEN and CDR2 SYDVKM. CDR3 length equals 15 residues. In DNA form, the CDR3 reads TGTGCCAGCAGCACCCGGACGGAGGGTAGAGAGACCCAGTACTTC. It is translated as CASSTRTEGRETQYF.

The rearrangement links TRBV30 to TRBJ1-2, with 7 bases aligning to TRBD1. CDR1 GTSNPN and CDR2 SVGIG come from the germline V gene (reference sequence). V dropped 1 base and J dropped 13; count of bases not matched to a gene: 9. This CDR3 comprises 12 residues. The CDR3 region is CAWSAPDRTGTF. In DNA form, the CDR3 reads TGTGCCTGGAGTGCACCGGACAGGACAGGCACCTTC.

The V and J genes are TRBV7-4 and TRBJ2-7; D is uncertain. Germline CDR1 is SGHVT and CDR2 is SQSDAQ. V was clipped by 2 bases and J by 2 bases, with 7 bases between them. The CDR3 sequence is 13 residues long. The CDR3 nucleotides read TGTGCCAGCAGCTTACTCCCCCCCTACGAGCAGTACTTC. Amino acid sequence: CASSLLPPYEQYF.

The gene calls are TRBV6-1 and TRBJ2-1; the match to TRBD1 covers 12 bases. Per the germline V gene, CDR1 is MNHNS and CDR2 is SASEGT. V lost 6 bases and J lost 7; bases outside the gene matches: 4. The CDR3 loop spans 14 amino acids. Here the CDR3 reads CASRRDRGPNEQFF. In DNA form, the CDR3 reads TGTGCCAGCAGGCGGGACAGGGGGCCGAATGAGCAGTTCTTC.

Here the CDR3 DNA reads TGTGCCAGCAGCGTCAGTGATAGCAATCAGCCCCAGCATTTT. As protein: CASSVSDSNQPQHF. This chain joins TRBV9 and TRBJ1-5; D is uncertain. CDR1 is SGDLS and CDR2 is YYNGEE in the germline V gene. With 2 bases removed from V and 0 bases from J, the gap between germline ends came to 6 bases. The CDR3 consists of 14 residues.

The chain joins TRBV6-5 to TRBJ2-7; 7 bases map to TRBD1. Germline CDR1 is MNHEY and CDR2 is SVGAGI. With V trimmed by 0 bases and J by 6 bases, 5 bases remained unmatched. The CDR3 has 14 residues. CDR3 amino acids: CASSYSSTGFEQYF. The CDR3 coding sequence is TGTGCCAGCAGTTACTCATCGACAGGGTTCGAGCAGTACTTC.

This clone has more than one count but fewer than ten. This sequence joins TRBV4-2 and TRBJ2-7, with TRBD2 identical over 7 bases. This CDR3 has 14 residues. V was pared by 4 bases and J by 3 bases, with 6 bases of the junction left unmatched. Germline V gives CDR1 LGHNA, CDR2 YNFKEQ. Written as DNA, the CDR3 is TGTGCCAGCAGCCCCGGACTAGTTGGCTACGAGCAGTACTTC. This sequence encodes CASSPGLVGYEQYF.

The chain employs TRBV5-8 and TRBJ1-5; D gene unclear. This CDR3 has 12 amino acids. Trimming cost V 4 bases and J 5 bases, with 7 bases left between them. Per the germline V gene, CDR1 is SGHTS and CDR2 is YDEGEE. The CDR3 DNA sequence: TGTGCCAGCAGCGCAGGCTATCAGCCCCAGCATTTT. Residues: CASSAGYQPQHF.

The chain links TRBV5-6 to TRBJ1-1, with a weak D call TRBD1 (6 bases). Germline V gene data show CDR1 as SGHDT and CDR2 as YYEEEE. This CDR3 has 13 residues. Trimming removed 4 bases at V and 5 bases at J, with 12 bases between. This CDR3 reads CASSASGVTEAFF. Here the CDR3 DNA reads TGTGCCAGCAGCGCATCAGGGGTTACTGAAGCTTTCTTT.

The chain carries TRBV9 and TRBJ1-2, with TRBD1 matching over 8 bases. Per the germline V gene, CDR1 is SGDLS and CDR2 is YYNGEE. V dropped 0 bases and J dropped 0; count of bases not matched to a gene: 10. This CDR3 contains 18 residues. The CDR3 DNA reads TGTGCCAGCAGCGTAGCTTTGCCAGGGGGCGACCCTAACTATGGCTACACCTTC. It specifies CASSVALPGGDPNYGYTF.

The chain is built from TRBV5-1 and TRBJ2-3, with 8 bases aligning to TRBD1. The J segment lost 1 base and the V segment lost 3 bases, leaving 4 bases of the junction unmatched. The V gene's germline CDR1 is SGHRS and CDR2 YFSETQ. The CDR3 length is 15 residues. The CDR3 loop is CASSWMTGGTDTQYF. In DNA form, the CDR3 reads TGCGCCAGCAGCTGGATGACAGGGGGCACAGATACGCAGTATTTT. The variable domain in full, completed from reference TRBV5-1 and TRBJ2-3, reads KAGVTQTPRYLIKTRGQQVTLSCSPISGHRSVSWYQQTPGQGLQFLFEYFSETQRNKGNFPGRFSGRQFSNSRSEMNVSTLELGDSALYLCASSWMTGGTDTQYFGPGTRLTVL.

This clone was seen a single time. The rearrangement uses TRBV28 and TRBJ2-5, with D possibly being TRBD2 (5 bases). V was clipped by 3 bases and J by 5 bases, with 13 bases between them. Germline V gene sequence: CDR1 MDHEN, CDR2 SYDVKM. This CDR3 region has 14 residues. In DNA form, the CDR3 reads TGTGCCAGCAGTTTCGGTGGGAGTTATGAGACCCAGTACTTC. Translating it yields CASSFGGSYETQYF. Looking up the rest from reference TRBV28 and TRBJ2-5 gives the full variable domain: DVKVTQSSRYLVKRTGEKVFLECVQDMDHENMFWYRQDPGLGLRLIYFSYDVKMKEKGDIPEGYSVSREKKERFSLILESASTNQTSMYLCASSFGGSYETQYFGPGTRLLVL.

The chain links TRBV27 to TRBJ2-7; 7 nucleotides line up with TRBD1. CDR3 length equals 16 residues. Germline V gives CDR1 MNHEY, CDR2 SMNVEV (reference sequence). Unmatched junction bases numbered 10, after V lost 2 bases and J lost 3 bases. DNA of the CDR3: TGTGCCAGCAGTTTAGGCCCCCAGGGGGTGCGCTACGAGCAGTACTTC. It encodes CASSLGPQGVRYEQYF.

Only one count was recorded for this clone. The CDR3 bases are TGTGCCAGCAGCACCTTAACAGGGTACGGCGCAGATACGCAGTATTTT. Translated, it gives CASSTLTGYGADTQYF. The chain couples TRBV7-6 to TRBJ2-3; a weak D match, TRBD1 (6 bases). The CDR3 has 16 residues. V lost 5 bases, J lost 4 bases, and 19 bases lay in between. Germline values: CDR1 SGHVS, CDR2 FNYEAQ.